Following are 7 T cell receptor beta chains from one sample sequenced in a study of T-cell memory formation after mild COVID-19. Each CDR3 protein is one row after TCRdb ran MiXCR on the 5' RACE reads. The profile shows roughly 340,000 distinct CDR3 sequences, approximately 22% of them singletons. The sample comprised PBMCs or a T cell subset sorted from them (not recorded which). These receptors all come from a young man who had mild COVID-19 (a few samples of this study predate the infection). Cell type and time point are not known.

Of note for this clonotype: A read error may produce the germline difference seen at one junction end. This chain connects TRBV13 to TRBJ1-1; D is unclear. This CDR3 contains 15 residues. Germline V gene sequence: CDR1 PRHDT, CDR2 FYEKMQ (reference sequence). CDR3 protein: CGSSPAPGKNTEAFF. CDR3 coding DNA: TGTGGCAGCAGCCCGGCCCCAGGCAAGAACACTGAAGCTTTCTTT.

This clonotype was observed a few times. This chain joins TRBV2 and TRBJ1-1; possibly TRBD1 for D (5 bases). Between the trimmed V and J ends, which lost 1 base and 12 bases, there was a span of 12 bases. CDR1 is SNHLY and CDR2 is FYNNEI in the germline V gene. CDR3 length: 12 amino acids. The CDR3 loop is CASSEDRGETFF. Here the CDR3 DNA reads TGTGCCAGCAGTGAAGATCGGGGGGAAACTTTCTTT.

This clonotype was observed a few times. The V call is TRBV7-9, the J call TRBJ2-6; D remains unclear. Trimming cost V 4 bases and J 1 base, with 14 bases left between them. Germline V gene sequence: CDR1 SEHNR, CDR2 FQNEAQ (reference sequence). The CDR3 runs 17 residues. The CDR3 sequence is CASSYLLVGSGANVLTF. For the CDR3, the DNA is TGTGCCAGCAGCTACCTGCTCGTGGGGTCTGGGGCCAACGTCCTGACTTTC.

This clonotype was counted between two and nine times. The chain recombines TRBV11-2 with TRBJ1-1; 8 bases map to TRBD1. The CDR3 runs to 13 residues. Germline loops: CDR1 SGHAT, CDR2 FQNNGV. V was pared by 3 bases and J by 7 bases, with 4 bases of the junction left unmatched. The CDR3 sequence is CASSLDREVEAFF. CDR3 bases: TGTGCCAGCAGCTTGGACAGGGAGGTTGAAGCTTTCTTT.

The CDR3 DNA follows: TGCGCCAGCAGCTTTTACGGTCCTAACTATGGCTACACCTTC. Translation: CASSFYGPNYGYTF. The genes are TRBV5-1 and TRBJ1-2; unclear D gene. V was shortened by 2 bases and J by 0 bases, with 8 bases between the two germline ends. The CDR3 runs 14 residues. Germline V gives CDR1 SGHRS, CDR2 YFSETQ.

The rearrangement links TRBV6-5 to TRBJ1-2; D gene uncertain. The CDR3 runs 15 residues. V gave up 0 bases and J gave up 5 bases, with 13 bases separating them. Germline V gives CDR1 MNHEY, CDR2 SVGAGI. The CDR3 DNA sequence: TGTGCCAGCAGTTACTCGATATCGGCGGCGTATGGCTACACCTTC. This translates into CASSYSISAAYGYTF.

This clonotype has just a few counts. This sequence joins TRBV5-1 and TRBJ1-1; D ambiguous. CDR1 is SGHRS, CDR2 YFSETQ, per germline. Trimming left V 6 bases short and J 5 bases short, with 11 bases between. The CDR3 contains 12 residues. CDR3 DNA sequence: TGCGCCAGCAACGACCTTGGGACTGAAGCTTTCTTT. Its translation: CASNDLGTEAFF. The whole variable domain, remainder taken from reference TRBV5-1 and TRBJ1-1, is KAGVTQTPRYLIKTRGQQVTLSCSPISGHRSVSWYQQTPGQGLQFLFEYFSETQRNKGNFPGRFSGRQFSNSRSEMNVSTLELGDSALYLCASNDLGTEAFFGQGTRLTVV.